Listed below are T cell receptor beta chains from one sample, sequenced in a study of human T cells and chemical hapten exposure. TCRdb itself ran the RACE reads through MiXCR, one entry per CDR3 protein. The table records 300,000 to 400,000 distinct CDR3 sequences, around 5.5% of them present only once. This material consisted of whole blood, taken in connection with sensitization to the hapten diphenylcyclopropenone (DPC). All receptors come from a woman between 50 and 59 years old with alopecia areata. Some clones in this sample may be carry-over from other donors' samples. CDR3s include the opening cysteine and the closing phenylalanine or tryptophan. A D gene is named only where the DNA matches it firmly. Rows may omit the clone size; those that give it use once, few, many or a size class.

clone_size	d_call	v_call	cdr3_length	j_call	cdr3_nt	cdr3_aa
many	TRBD1	TRBV29-1	15	TRBJ1-2	TGCAGCGTTGAAGATCGAAGGACAGGGCACTATGGCTACACCTTC	CSVEDRRTGHYGYTF
-	-	TRBV29-1	12	TRBJ1-2	TGCAGCGTCCCCCGACAGGCAGATGGCTACACCTTC	CSVPRQADGYTF
-	-	TRBV6-2/TRBV6-3	14	TRBJ2-1	TGTGCCAGCAGTTTGCGGGGGCCCTACAATGAGCAGTTCTTC	CASSLRGPYNEQFF
many	-	TRBV5-6	12	TRBJ1-6	TGTGCCAGCAGCTACGGACCCTGGCCCCTCCACTTT	CASSYGPWPLHF
many	TRBD2	TRBV12-3/TRBV12-4	15	TRBJ2-1	TGTGCCAGCAGTTTATCGACTAGCGGATACAATGAGCAGTTCTTC	CASSLSTSGYNEQFF
few	-	TRBV12-3/TRBV12-4	15	TRBJ1-5	TGTGCCAGCAGTTTCTCAGTAAATAGCAATCAGCCCCAGCATTTT	CASSFSVNSNQPQHF
many	-	TRBV4-3	16	TRBJ2-7	TGCGCCAGCAGCCAAGGTCCAGGGGCGAGCTCCTACGAGCAGTACTTC	CASSQGPGASSYEQYF
few	TRBD2	TRBV6-1	16	TRBJ2-3	TGTGCCAGCCCAGAGAGGGCGGGGGTCGGCCCAGATACGCAGTATTTT	CASPERAGVGPDTQYF
-	-	TRBV6-5	15	TRBJ1-4	TGTGCCAGCAGTTACAATGACAACGAGGGGGAAAAACTGTTTTTT	CASSYNDNEGEKLFF
few	TRBD2	TRBV3-1	15	TRBJ2-3	TGTGCCAGCAGCCAAGATGCTAGCGGGAGCGATACGCAGTATTTT	CASSQDASGSDTQYF
many	-	TRBV12-3/TRBV12-4	12	TRBJ2-3	TGTGCCAGCAGTACCGGCACAGATACGCAGTATTTT	CASSTGTDTQYF
few	TRBD1	TRBV6-5	15	TRBJ1-5	TGTGCCAGCAGGGGGGACAGGGAAAGAAATCAGCCCCAGCATTTT	CASRGDRERNQPQHF
few	-	TRBV12-3/TRBV12-4	13	TRBJ1-5	TGTGCCAGCAGTATACGAGTCAATCAGCCCCAGCATTTT	CASSIRVNQPQHF
few	TRBD2	TRBV30	14	TRBJ2-7	TGTGCCTGGACCAACGGGGGGTCATCCTACGAGCAGTACTTC	CAWTNGGSSYEQYF
many	-	TRBV7-8	15	TRBJ2-3	TGTGCCAGCAGCCGGGCGGGGAGCCTTACAGATACGCAGTATTTT	CASSRAGSLTDTQYF
once	TRBD2	TRBV6-5	15	TRBJ2-3	TGTGCCAGCAGTTATCGGGGGGTTAGCACAGATATGCAGTATTTT	CASSYRGVSTDMQYF
many	-	TRBV6-1	16	TRBJ2-3	TGTGCCAGCAGTCGGGCGAGGGGGAGGATCACAGATACGCAGTATTTT	CASSRARGRITDTQYF
many	TRBD1	TRBV20-1	14	TRBJ2-3	TGCAGTTTACCCGGGACAGGTGACCGGGATACGCAGTATTTT	CSLPGTGDRDTQYF
few	-	TRBV13	14	TRBJ2-1	TGTGCCAGCAGCCCTCTGCCTCATACTGGTGAGCAGTTCTTC	CASSPLPHTGEQFF
-	-	TRBV5-1	14	TRBJ1-1	TGCGCCAGCAGCTTGCCTCCAGGGGACACTGAAGCTTTCTTT	CASSLPPGDTEAFF
many	-	TRBV11-2	15	TRBJ2-3	TGTGCCAGCAGCTCCCTGGCAGGGCGGTCAGATACGCAGTATTTT	CASSSLAGRSDTQYF
many	-	TRBV9	14	TRBJ2-7	TGTGCCAGCAGCGCACCCCACCCTCCCTACGAGCAGTACTTC	CASSAPHPPYEQYF
-	TRBD1	TRBV18	17	TRBJ1-2	TGTGCCAGCTCACCCGGGACAGGAGCCCTGATAAACTATGGCTACACCTTC	CASSPGTGALINYGYTF
many	TRBD2	TRBV30	15	TRBJ2-1	TGTGCCTGGAGTGTACAGGGCGGGAGGCGGGATGAGCAGTTCTTC	CAWSVQGGRRDEQFF
many	-	TRBV7-3	17	TRBJ2-6	TGTGCCAGCAGCTTATACGGGACTGACACTGGGGCCAACGTCCTGACTTTC	CASSLYGTDTGANVLTF
many	-	TRBV30	14	TRBJ2-5	TGTGCCTGGAGTTCCGACTTTGGAGAAGAGACCCAGTACTTC	CAWSSDFGEETQYF
few	TRBD1	TRBV27	15	TRBJ2-7	TGTGCCAGCAGTTCACAGGGGTTCGTCCCCTACGAGCAGTACTTC	CASSSQGFVPYEQYF
many	-	TRBV9	15	TRBJ2-1	TGTGCCAGCAGCGTAGAGTCCGGACTTTACAATGAGCAGTTCTTC	CASSVESGLYNEQFF
-	-	TRBV6-6	16	TRBJ2-5	TGTGCCAGCAGTTACCCGAAGACCATGTACCAAGAGACCCAGTACTTC	CASSYPKTMYQETQYF
few	TRBD1	TRBV7-7	14	TRBJ2-5	TGTGCCAGCAGCACCCGACAGGGAAAAGGGACCCAGTACTTC	CASSTRQGKGTQYF
-	-	TRBV27	15	TRBJ2-3	TGTGCCAGCAGTTTACGTAGGCGTAGCACAGATACGCAGTATTTT	CASSLRRRSTDTQYF
many	TRBD1	TRBV5-1	14	TRBJ2-3	TGCGCCAGCAGCAGGTGGACAGGGGCAGATACGCAGTATTTT	CASSRWTGADTQYF
many	TRBD2	TRBV29-1	13	TRBJ2-3	TGCAGCTGGTGGTTGCTAGCGGCGGATACGCAGTATTTT	CSWWLLAADTQYF
-	TRBD1	TRBV20-1	14	TRBJ2-7	TGCAGTGCTCCTGGGTCCGGGACAGCCTACGAGCAGTACTTC	CSAPGSGTAYEQYF
many	-	TRBV5-6	15	TRBJ2-7	TGTGCCAGCAGCCTCGGCGGGCGGGTCTCCTACGAGCAGTACTTC	CASSLGGRVSYEQYF
-	-	TRBV20-1	12	TRBJ1-5	TGCAGTGCTAGAAGAGGCAATCAGCCCCAGCATTTT	CSARRGNQPQHF
many	-	TRBV30	14	TRBJ2-1	TGTGCCTGGAGTGTCCTGCTAGGACCAAATGAGCAGTTCTTC	CAWSVLLGPNEQFF
-	-	TRBV5-1	15	TRBJ1-6	TGCGCCAGCAGCTTGGCGGGGATCGGGAATTCACCCCTCCACTTT	CASSLAGIGNSPLHF
many	-	TRBV5-6	17	TRBJ2-7	TGTGCCAGCAGCTTGGCCGGTGTAACAGGCTTAATCTACGAGCAGTACTTC	CASSLAGVTGLIYEQYF